This T cell receptor beta chain was documented in a study of OX40 agonist ivuxolimab in advanced cancers. Study details: It was ivuxolimab, an agonistic anti-OX40 (CD134) antibody, that patients were treated with. Dose-escalation patients' cancers were hepatocellular carcinoma, melanoma, renal cell or head and neck cancer.

CDR3 size: 14 residues. V shed 7 bases and J 1 base; nucleotides not matched to a gene: 7. Germline V gives CDR1 LNHDA, CDR2 SQIVND (reference sequence). Study outcomes and limitations: Among the nonresponders, some also had low normalized T-cell clonal expansion. Circulating CD4+ and CD8+ T cells showed clonal expansion by week 6 at 0.1 to 3.0 mg/kg.

Using immunoSEQ multiplex PCR, the repertoire was profiled, and TCRdb retains in-frame clones only, with some absent. Of tens of thousands of clones in the sample, about 87% were seen once. As to this clone: Its antigen is as yet unknown.

The TCR originated in an adult with an advanced solid tumor such as melanoma, head and neck, liver or kidney cancer. Sample: CD4+ or CD8+ T cells sorted from blood, taken in a trial of the OX40 agonist ivuxolimab. V and J are TRBV19 and TRBJ2-7; TRBD1 matches at 7 bases. For the CDR3, the DNA is TGTGCCAGTATGAGGGACAGCTCATCCTACGAGCAGTACTTC. It translates to CASMRDSSSYEQYF.